This T cell receptor beta chain was obtained from a study of T-cell reconstitution after alpha-beta-depleted transplantation in children. Study results and caveats: Reports say that about two months after transplant, the alpha-beta T cells came out of several hundred graft clones that had expanded.

This clonotype has just a few counts. No antigen is known for it. Germline CDR1 MNHEY, CDR2 SMNVEV (reference sequence). CDR3 size: 14 residues. Losses at the gene ends were 5 bases for V and 4 bases for J; bases not matched to a gene: 8. Unique molecular identifiers were built into the TCRbeta library. TCRdb reprocessed the PCR reads with MiXCR, giving one entry per CDR3 protein. The sample carries almost 250,000 distinct CDR3 sequences, roughly 25% recorded once. Sequenced here: PBMCs, sampled before TCRalphabeta/CD19-depleted stem cell transplant. The chain employs TRBV27 and TRBJ2-7; 7 bases align to TRBD1. The clonotype originates from a girl aged 2 to 10 with Fanconi anemia, due to receive a stem cell transplant. CDR3 DNA: TGTGCCAGCAGTGGGACAGACGTGGGTTACGAGCAGTACTTC. Residues: CASSGTDVGYEQYF.